This paragraph reports one T cell receptor beta chain. This receptor's antigen is unknown. Base qualities are not recorded, but no much larger clone differs from it by a single base. The germline ends are 16 bases apart after V is trimmed by 3 bases and J by 11 bases. The CDR3, from cysteine to phenylalanine, totals 13 residues. Only the CDR3 portion is preserved as DNA: 39 bases, with reading frame beginning at the first base. The entry originates in a study of vaccination and CD4 T cells after COVID-19 (dated by TCRdb to 2022 to 2024). Looking at the study overall: The convalescent cohort comprised six males and four females, including two Hispanic individuals, seven Caucasians, two Asians and one multiracial person. Two doses of either the Pfizer-BioNTech BNT162b2 vaccine (n=8) or the Moderna mRNA-1273 vaccine (n=2) were administered to participants. Post-COVID blood samples from convalescent patients were collected a median of about 110 days after diagnosis, with a range of 35 to 161 days. Post-vaccine blood samples were taken a median of 72 days after the second vaccine dose, with a range of 14 to 241 days. For stimulating the cultures, overlapping spike peptide pools were used, derived from SARS-CoV-2 as well as from the common cold coronaviruses HCoV-NL63, HCoV-OC43 and HCoV-229E. Control cultures received a CEFX viral epitope pool as the positive control, an HIV-1 Nef peptide pool as the negative control, or no peptide. In fewer than 12 COVID-19 convalescent patients and a handful of infection-naive healthy vaccine recipients, researchers compared the spike-specific CD4+ TCR repertoire from before mRNA vaccination with the repertoire from after. At the TCR clonotype level, an earlier paper using these donors assessed memory CD4+ T cell crossreactivity between SARS-CoV-2 and common cold coronavirus spike proteins. The investigation overall reported the following: Nearly all vaccine-specific clones in convalescent patients (304 of 307) were mono-reactive for SARS-CoV-2 spike rather than cross-reactive with common cold coronaviruses. An increase in the median number of SARS-CoV-2-reactive clonotypes from some 20 after infection to 38 after vaccination was observed, but the change was not found to be significant. Among the post-vaccine SARS-CoV-2-reactive clones in convalescent patients, a median approximately 90% showed up only after vaccination, which suggests vaccine-specific priming. The number of convalescent patients in the study was relatively small, and the study did not examine early timepoints following natural infection.

Library preparation used PCR. DNA from cultured CD4+ T cells was subjected to TCR sequencing with the Oncomine TCR Beta short-read assay at the Johns Hopkins FTIC core. The QIAamp micro DNA kit was used to extract genomic DNA from the cultured CD4+ T cells. Oncomine TCR Beta libraries from cultured CD4+ T cells were pooled using unique dual indexes and sequenced on an Illumina iSeq 100. In the paper's pipeline: Non-productive sequences were filtered out, and CDR3s that did not start with C, did not end with F or W, or were shorter than 7 amino acids were discarded. Antigen-specific clonotypes were identified with the MANAFEST web application by comparing peptide-stimulated wells with reference and other culture wells. To be called positive, a clone needed an FDR below 0.05, an odds ratio above 5, and a productive frequency above 0.1% in at least two of three replicate wells. A clonotype was classed as cross-reactive if the clonotype showed significant expansion both in SARS-CoV-2 spike wells and in at least one common cold coronavirus spike condition. Using R version 3.6.1, CDR3 homology was evaluated through Levenshtein distances (stringdist) along with unrooted phylogenetic trees (ape). Using fastp trimming at Q25 and MiXCR clonotype assembly, TCRdb reanalyzed the public sequencing data and kept in-frame beta chains. When rows share a CDR3 protein, they turn into one entry using the most common DNA and genes. It is TCRdb's table, rather than the study itself, that gives the V and J calls and clone size. Here the sample has some 500 distinct CDR3 sequences; 9.5% to 12% occur a single time. The ten largest clonotypes hold about 26% of the sample.

The sample's treatment or condition label, decoded: roughly ten-day PBMC culture with coronavirus spike peptide pools or control peptides (ViraFEST assay). CD4+ T cells from unexposed donors were collected before the COVID-19 pandemic (2011-2018). The study used the ViraFEST assay, which expanded antigen-specific T cells with peptide pools and then identified expanded clonotypes by TCR sequencing. Each well held approximately 2 million PBMCs cultured in IMDM containing approximately 5.3% human AB serum and approximately 9.8 IU/ml IL-2, with 10 ug/ml peptide pools added. Half of the culture medium was replaced with fresh IL-2-containing medium on days 3 and 7. CD4+ T cells were isolated after approximately eleven days of culture through negative selection using the EasySep CD4+ T cell isolation kit. Unexposed donor CD4+ T cells were tested for reactivity to SARS-CoV-2 S and N and four common cold coronavirus spike pools, as cell number allowed. Ficoll-Paque Plus gradient centrifugation was used to isolate PBMCs from whole blood, and the isolated PBMCs were then either used fresh or cryopreserved at -140C. In general, triplicate wells were set up for every culture condition. The leukapheresis product for the unexposed donors was obtained through commercial purchase.

The receptor's source is a human donor in good health. Material for sequencing was CD4+ T cells from blood, cultured in vitro. The V and J segments used are TRBV12-3 or TRBV12-4 and TRBJ1-2; 6 matching bases give a weak D call of TRBD1. CDR3 sequence: CASSFMTGRFYTF. The nucleotide sequence reads as follows: TGTGCCAGCAGTTTTATGACAGGCCGTTTTTACACCTTC.